The T cell receptor (beta chain) under discussion was sequenced for a study of identical twins. A note on this clonotype: Its antigen is undetermined.

The V end lost 6 bases, the J end lost 1 base, and 18 bases lay between the germline ends. The CDR3 extends over 16 amino acids. After template switching added a universal primer site, the resulting cDNA carried unique molecular identifiers. TCRdb reprocessed the 5' RACE reads with MiXCR, giving one entry per CDR3 protein. The sample carries some 1,700,000 distinct CDR3 sequences, more than 30% recorded once. Study observations and caveats: Monozygotic twins shared more out-of-frame TCR alpha than recombination models predicted. There were fewer insertions in abundant cord blood beta clonotypes, but memory repertoires showed no such pattern. Analyses based on zero insertions could be partly confounded by invariant MAIT and iNKT cells.

The sequence came from a newborn girl in good health. Sequencing was carried out using cord blood. The V and J genes are TRBV12-3 or TRBV12-4 and TRBJ1-1, with D possibly being TRBD1 (6 bases). CDR3 amino acids: CASRARPGGPNTEAFF. The CDR3 DNA reads as TGTGCCAGCAGGGCCCGCCCGGGGGGGCCGAACACTGAAGCTTTCTTT.